A single sample gave rise to the 26 T cell receptor beta chains below, sequenced in a study of cytomegalovirus exposure and HLA in healthy donors. Clones were sequenced by immunoSEQ multiplex PCR, and TCRdb holds only the in-frame ones, with some missing. The sample yields tens of thousands of clones, just under 95% seen once. Sequenced input: PBMCs. The receptors were gathered from a woman aged 18-35 years in good health and CMV-seropositive.

The chain links TRBV19 to TRBJ1-5, with D unclear. CDR3 length: 14 residues. V was cut by 8 bases and J by 4 bases, with 15 bases left in between. The germline CDR1 and CDR2 sequences are LNHDA and SQIVND (reference sequence). In nucleotides, the CDR3 is TGTGCCAGTCGTGTGGCCAGGACTAATCAGCCCCAGCATTTT. Its translation is CASRVARTNQPQHF.

This chain joins TRBV4-1 and TRBJ2-3; 7 bases match TRBD2. J was trimmed by 5 bases and V by 1 base; bases with no gene match: 9. The CDR3 totals 16 residues. The germline V gene has CDR1 MGHRA and CDR2 YSYEKL. This CDR3 is CASSQVGAGVGDTQYF. In nucleotides, the CDR3 is TGCGCCAGCAGCCAAGTCGGGGCGGGAGTAGGAGATACGCAGTATTTT.

The CDR3 region has the DNA TGTGCCAGCAGCCTACAAAAAAAGACTAGCGGGGGGGCCGATGAGCAGTTCTTC. Protein product: CASSLQKKTSGGADEQFF. V usage is TRBV7-2 and J usage is TRBJ2-1; 14 positions agree with TRBD2. The CDR3 has 18 amino acids. V lost 5 bases and J lost 8; bases outside the gene matches: 14. Germline-derived CDR1 and CDR2 are SGHTA and FQGNSA.

The chain couples TRBV6-6 to TRBJ1-6, with D possibly TRBD1 on 6 matching bases. The CDR3 totals 14 residues. Between the trimmed V and J ends, which lost 4 bases and 7 bases, there was a span of 11 bases. The germline gives CDR1 MNHNY, CDR2 SVGAGI (reference sequence). In DNA form, the CDR3 reads TGTGCCAGCAGTTCCGCACAGGGAAATTCACCCCTCCACTTT. Residues: CASSSAQGNSPLHF.

This chain links TRBV18 with TRBJ1-1; 7 bases are shared with TRBD1. Germline loops: CDR1 KGHSH, CDR2 LQKENI. CDR3 length equals 14 residues. J lost 1 base, V lost 4 bases, and 3 bases had no gene match. CDR3 amino acids: CASSQYRGNTEAFF. As DNA, the CDR3 is TGTGCCAGCTCACAGTACAGGGGGAACACTGAAGCTTTCTTT.

The chain uses TRBV19 and TRBJ1-1; TRBD1 aligns across 7 bases. Germline CDR1 is LNHDA and CDR2 is SQIVND (reference sequence). The CDR3 is 16 residues long. The junction had 13 bases not matched to a gene; V was cut back by 9 bases and J by 0 bases. The CDR3 sequence: CASPGTARRMNTEAFF. The CDR3, as DNA: TGTGCCAGCCCGGGGACAGCCCGCCGAATGAACACTGAAGCTTTCTTT.

The J gene is TRBJ2-3, the V gene TRBV11-2; 14 nucleotides line up with TRBD2. After removal of 5 bases from V and 6 bases from J, the junction contained 7 bases not matched to a gene. The CDR3 is 16 residues long. Looked up from germline, CDR1 is SGHAT and CDR2 is FQNNGV. The CDR3 loop is CASSPGLAGGLDTQYF. The CDR3 DNA sequence: TGTGCCAGCAGCCCCGGACTAGCGGGGGGCTTGGATACGCAGTATTTT.

Remarks on this clone: Germline and junction disagree at one end, which may indicate a read error. This chain uses TRBV5-1 with TRBJ2-3; D unclear. The germline V gene has CDR1 SGHRS and CDR2 YFSETQ. CDR3 length: 12 residues. The CDR3 DNA is TGCGCCAGCAGGTTGGAACAAGATACGCAGTATTTT. This gives the protein CASRLEQDTQYF.

CDR3 DNA: TGTGCCAGCGAAAAGTACTCACAGGGGAACGGCTACACCTTC. Encoded protein: CASEKYSQGNGYTF. The rearrangement uses TRBV2 and TRBJ1-2, with TRBD1 matching over 7 bases. The germline gives CDR1 SNHLY, CDR2 FYNNEI. The CDR3 consists of 14 residues. V lost 8 bases to trimming and J lost 8 bases; unmatched junction nucleotides: 14.

This sequence joins TRBV28 and TRBJ2-3; tentative D call: TRBD1 (7 bases). Per germline, CDR1 MDHEN and CDR2 SYDVKM. CDR3 length: 14 residues. Between the trimmed V and J ends, which lost 10 bases and 5 bases, there was a span of 19 bases. In nucleotides, the CDR3 is TGTGCCACCAAGCGGCAGGGGGGACAAGATACGCAGTATTTT. Amino acids: CATKRQGGQDTQYF.

This chain joins TRBV5-1 and TRBJ1-2; 10 bases match TRBD1. Per germline, CDR1 SGHRS and CDR2 YFSETQ. The ends lost 4 bases at V and 4 bases at J; junction bases unmatched: 7. The CDR3 has 15 amino acids. CDR3 bases: TGCGCCAGCAGCCCGGACGGGACAGGGGCCTATGGCTACACCTTC. This translates into CASSPDGTGAYGYTF.

This chain joins TRBV28 and TRBJ1-5; TRBD1 agrees at 7 bases. With 5 bases clipped from V and 9 bases from J, the junction kept 10 bases outside the gene matches. Germline V lookup: CDR1 MDHEN, CDR2 SYDVKM. The CDR3 runs 14 residues. CDR3 sequence: CASSTGVLRGPQHF. The CDR3 nucleotides are TGTGCCAGCAGTACAGGGGTCCTACGGGGGCCCCAGCATTTT.

J is TRBJ2-7 and V is TRBV7-9, with 8 bases identical to TRBD1. Per the germline V gene, CDR1 is SEHNR and CDR2 is FQNEAQ (reference sequence). Trimming took 8 bases from V and 4 from J; bases not matched to a gene: 4. This CDR3 has 12 residues. CDR3: CASGQGDYEQYF. CDR3 DNA sequence: TGTGCCAGCGGACAGGGCGATTACGAGCAGTACTTC.

For this clone: At one of its ends the junction is not consistent with the germline gene, which may arise from a read error. The rearrangement joins TRBV29-1 to TRBJ2-5, with a possible D match to TRBD1 (6 bases). Germline values: CDR1 SQVTM, CDR2 ANQGSEA. The CDR3 covers 13 residues. CDR3 sequence (DNA): TGCAGCGTGGAAGACAGGCCCGGAGAGACCCAGTACTTC. It yields the protein CSVEDRPGETQYF.

The genes are TRBV5-5 and TRBJ1-2; D is perhaps TRBD1 (5 bases). The germline gives CDR1 SGHKS, CDR2 YYEKEE (reference sequence). The V and J ends lost 4 bases and 2 bases respectively, with 15 bases between them. This CDR3 contains 15 residues. The CDR3 nucleotides read TGTGCCAGCAGCCTTACCCCCGGGGGGAACTATGGCTACACCTTC. Its translation: CASSLTPGGNYGYTF.

V and J are TRBV7-8 and TRBJ2-5, with 12 bases identical to TRBD2. V lost 0 bases to trimming and J lost 1 base; unmatched junction nucleotides: 3. There are 17 residues in the CDR3. CDR1 SGHVS and CDR2 FQNEAQ come from the germline V gene. In DNA, the CDR3 is TGTGCCAGCAGCTTAGCCCAACTAGCGGGGGGCCAAGAGACCCAGTACTTC. This translates into CASSLAQLAGGQETQYF. Combining the CDR3 with reference TRBV7-8 and TRBJ2-5 gives the whole variable domain GAGVSQSPRYKVAKRGQDVALRCDPISGHVSLFWYQQALGQGPEFLTYFQNEAQLDKSGLPSDRFFAERPEGSVSTLKIQRTQQEDSAVYLCASSLAQLAGGQETQYFGPGTRLLVL.

The rearrangement joins TRBV5-1 to TRBJ2-7, with 11 bases aligning to TRBD1. CDR1 SGHRS and CDR2 YFSETQ come from the germline V gene. The CDR3 extends over 16 amino acids. With V trimmed by 2 bases and J by 0 bases, 4 bases remained unmatched. Written as DNA, the CDR3 is TGCGCCAGCAGCTTCGCCGGGACAGGGGGCTCCTACGAGCAGTACTTC. This translates into CASSFAGTGGSYEQYF.

This sequence joins TRBV9 and TRBJ2-1, with 14 bases lining up with TRBD2. Unmatched junction bases numbered 3, after V lost 3 bases and J lost 4 bases. The CDR3 has 16 amino acids. Germline-derived CDR1 and CDR2 are SGDLS and YYNGEE. CDR3 bases: TGTGCCAGCAGCGCAGGACTAGCGGGAGGATACAATGAGCAGTTCTTC. Translated: CASSAGLAGGYNEQFF.

This clone was picked up one time. The genes are TRBV6-1 and TRBJ1-5, with 8 bases identical to TRBD1. V was pared by 3 bases and J by 0 bases, with 10 bases of the junction left unmatched. The germline gives CDR1 MNHNS, CDR2 SASEGT. The CDR3 has 18 amino acids. CDR3 residues: CASSDPGQVRLSNQPQHF. The CDR3 coding sequence is TGTGCCAGCAGTGATCCGGGACAGGTGAGGCTTAGCAATCAGCCCCAGCATTTT.

The V and J genes are TRBV27 and TRBJ2-1; 7 bases are shared with TRBD2. V lost 6 bases, J lost 6 bases, and 5 bases stayed unmatched. The CDR3 loop spans 13 amino acids. Looked up from germline, CDR1 is MNHEY and CDR2 is SMNVEV (reference sequence). CDR3 in DNA: TGTGCCAGCAGCACGACTAGCTTCAATGAGCAGTTCTTC. This translates into CASSTTSFNEQFF.

This clone was detected once. The rearrangement links TRBV7-9 to TRBJ1-6; 8 nucleotides align to TRBD1. There are 15 residues in the CDR3. Trimming at V came to 6 bases and at J to 7 bases, leaving 8 bases not matched to a gene. From germline, CDR1 is SEHNR and CDR2 FQNEAQ (reference sequence). CDR3 sequence (DNA): TGTGCCAGCAGATTTCAGGGGGCGTCAAATTCACCCCTCCACTTT. Translating gives CASRFQGASNSPLHF.

This rearrangement joins TRBV7-9 to TRBJ2-6; 11 positions match TRBD1. The germline V gene encodes CDR1 SEHNR and CDR2 FQNEAQ (reference sequence). The length of the CDR3 is 19 residues. V gave up 1 base and J gave up 0 bases; unmatched junction bases: 5. The CDR3 region is CASSLDVGQGASGANVLTF. The CDR3 DNA follows: TGTGCCAGCAGCTTAGACGTAGGACAGGGGGCCTCTGGGGCCAACGTCCTGACTTTC.

The chain is built from TRBV9 and TRBJ2-7, with TRBD2 identical over 7 bases. Trimming cost V 2 bases and J 0 bases; bases outside gene matches: 2. The CDR3 spans 14 residues. The germline V gene encodes CDR1 SGDLS and CDR2 YYNGEE. The chain's CDR3 is CASSVGGDSYEQYF. CDR3 DNA: TGTGCCAGCAGCGTGGGAGGGGACTCCTACGAGCAGTACTTC.

The chain recombines TRBV18 with TRBJ2-1; possibly TRBD2 for D (5 bases). CDR1 KGHSH and CDR2 LQKENI come from the germline V gene. Trimming took 3 bases from V and 5 from J, leaving 5 bases between them. This CDR3 has 12 amino acids. The CDR3 reads CASSPRDNEQFF. The CDR3, as DNA: TGTGCCAGCTCACCGCGGGACAATGAGCAGTTCTTC.

The CDR3 DNA follows: TGTGCCAGCAGCCGCCCGGGACTAGCGGGGGTAAGGGAGCAGTACTTC. Its translation is CASSRPGLAGVREQYF. This rearrangement joins TRBV12-1 to TRBJ2-7; the table calls TRBD2, which could not be checked here. TRBV12-1 is marked as a pseudogene. This CDR3 spans 16 amino acids.

A single count supports this clone. V and J are TRBV5-5 and TRBJ1-1; perhaps TRBD1 as D (5 bases). The germline gives CDR1 SGHKS, CDR2 YYEKEE (reference sequence). CDR3 size: 14 residues. V lost 0 bases to trimming and J lost 11 bases, with 17 bases between them. Here the CDR3 reads CASSLAFQGGEAFF. The DNA of the CDR3 is TGTGCCAGCAGCTTGGCCTTCCAGGGAGGAGAGGCTTTCTTT.